The 2 T cell receptor beta chains listed next were all sequenced from one sample in a study of T cells of healthy individuals. Using its own MiXCR run on the 5' RACE reads, TCRdb lists one record per CDR3 protein. In the table there are around 98,000 distinct CDR3 sequences, approximately 18% of which are singletons. The receptors stem from a human donor in good health.

The V gene is TRBV4-3, the J gene TRBJ1-1; 7 bases match TRBD1. Germline V gives CDR1 LGHNA, CDR2 YSLEER. This CDR3 is 13 amino acids long. The V and J ends lost 4 bases and 4 bases, in that order; junction bases with no gene match: 3. CDR3 nucleotide sequence: TGCGCCAGCAGCCCCAGGGGGGGCACTGAAGCTTTCTTT. This codes for CASSPRGGTEAFF.

This clonotype was observed at least ten times. This rearrangement joins TRBV10-1 to TRBJ2-1; TRBD1 agrees at 7 bases. The ends lost 5 bases at V and 10 bases at J; junction bases unmatched: 2. Per germline, CDR1 WNHNN and CDR2 SYGVQD (reference sequence). The CDR3 covers 11 residues. The CDR3 reads CASSQGEEQFF. CDR3 coding DNA: TGCGCCAGCAGTCAGGGGGAAGAGCAGTTCTTC.